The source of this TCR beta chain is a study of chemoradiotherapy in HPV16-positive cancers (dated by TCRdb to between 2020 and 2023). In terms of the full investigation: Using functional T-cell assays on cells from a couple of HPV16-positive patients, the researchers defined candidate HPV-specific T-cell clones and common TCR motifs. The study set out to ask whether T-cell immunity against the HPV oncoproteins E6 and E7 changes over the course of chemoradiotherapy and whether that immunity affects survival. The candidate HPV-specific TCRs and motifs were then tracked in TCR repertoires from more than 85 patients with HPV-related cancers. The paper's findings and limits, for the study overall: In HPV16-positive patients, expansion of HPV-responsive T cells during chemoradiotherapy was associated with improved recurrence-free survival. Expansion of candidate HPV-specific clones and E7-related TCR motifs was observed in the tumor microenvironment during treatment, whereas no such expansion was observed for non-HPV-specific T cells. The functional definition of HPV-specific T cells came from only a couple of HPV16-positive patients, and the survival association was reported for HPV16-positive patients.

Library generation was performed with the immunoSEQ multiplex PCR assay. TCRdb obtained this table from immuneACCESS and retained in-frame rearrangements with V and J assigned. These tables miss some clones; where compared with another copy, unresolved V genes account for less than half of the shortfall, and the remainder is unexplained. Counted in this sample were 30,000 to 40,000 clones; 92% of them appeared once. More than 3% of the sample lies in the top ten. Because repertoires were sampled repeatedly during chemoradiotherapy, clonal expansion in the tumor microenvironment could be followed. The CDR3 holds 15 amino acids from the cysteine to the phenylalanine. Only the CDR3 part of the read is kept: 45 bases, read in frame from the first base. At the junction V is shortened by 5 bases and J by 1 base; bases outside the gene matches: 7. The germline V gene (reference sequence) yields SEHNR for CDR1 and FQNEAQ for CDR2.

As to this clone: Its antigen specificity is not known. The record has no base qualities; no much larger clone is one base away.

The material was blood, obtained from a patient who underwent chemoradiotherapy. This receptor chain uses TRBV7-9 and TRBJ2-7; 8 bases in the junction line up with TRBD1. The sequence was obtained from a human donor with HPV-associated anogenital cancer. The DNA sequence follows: TGTGCCAGCAGCCAGCGGACAGGGTCGTCCTACGAGCAGTACTTC. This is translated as CASSQRTGSSYEQYF.